Listed here is a single T cell receptor beta chain. What it recognizes is unknown. Repertoires were generated with immunoSEQ multiplex PCR, while TCRdb's copy carries only in-frame clones and drops some. The sample holds 150,000 to 200,000 clones, just over 90% seen once. The CDR3 runs to 15 residues. Germline loops: CDR1 SGHRS, CDR2 YFSETQ. V shed 6 bases and J 1 base; nucleotides not matched to a gene: 3. The record originates from a study of T cell responses to AZD1222 COVID-19 vaccine. Study conclusions and caveats: Targets within unmutated variant regions were reportedly found for nearly half of spike-specific TCRs. Baseline seropositivity characterized only a handful of AZD1222 recipients. Spike as a whole was targeted by vaccine-associated CD4 TCRs, dominant at 160-218 and 743-854.

This receptor was obtained from an adult who received the AZD1222 COVID-19 vaccine. J is TRBJ2-5 and V is TRBV5-1; 13 nucleotides line up with TRBD2. The sequencing here drew on peripheral blood, taken 28 days after the second AZD1222 dose. CDR3 nucleotide sequence: TGCGCCAGCACACTAGCGGGGGGGATCCAAGAGACCCAGTACTTC. It specifies CASTLAGGIQETQYF.